This TCR beta chain stems from a study of siplizumab effects on memory and regulatory T cells. The study assayed some 100,000 TCR templates per sample. Clones were read by immunoSEQ multiplex PCR, and TCRdb kept only the in-frame ones, dropping some. The sample holds under 95,000 clones, 94% seen once. V dropped 1 base and J dropped 2 bases, with 8 bases sitting between them. Germline loops: CDR1 SGHTA, CDR2 FQGNSA. The CDR3 loop spans 15 amino acids. The sequencing sample was made of non-Treg CD4+ T cells sorted from blood. This TCR was sampled from a human donor in good health. The J gene is TRBJ2-2, the V gene TRBV7-2; no clear D gene. The CDR3 region has the DNA TGTGCCAGCAGCTTAGAATTTGGAAACACCGGGGAGCTGTTTTTT. Protein: CASSLEFGNTGELFF. Complete variable domain (other parts from reference TRBV7-2 and TRBJ2-2): GAGVSQSPSNKVTEKGKDVELRCDPISGHTALYWYRQSLGQGLEFLIYFQGNSAPDKSGLPSDRFSAERTGGSVSTLTIQRTQQEDSAVYLCASSLEFGNTGELFFGEGSRLTVL.